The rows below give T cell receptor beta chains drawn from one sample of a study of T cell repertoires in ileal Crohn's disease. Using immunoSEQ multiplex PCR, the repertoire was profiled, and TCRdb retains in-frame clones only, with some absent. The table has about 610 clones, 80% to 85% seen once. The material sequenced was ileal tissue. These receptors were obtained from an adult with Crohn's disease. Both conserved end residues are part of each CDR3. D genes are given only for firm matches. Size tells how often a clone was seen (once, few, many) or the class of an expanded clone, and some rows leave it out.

CDR3 DNA: TGCGCCAGCAGCCCCGTGAACACCGGGGAGCTGTTTTTT; CDR3 protein: CASSPVNTGELFF; D gene: NA; clone size: NA; J gene: TRBJ2-2; V gene: TRBV4-1
CDR3 DNA: TGTGCCAGCAGTTTGGGGGCACGTCCTTACAATGAGCAGTTCTTC; CDR3 protein: CASSLGARPYNEQFF; D gene: NA; clone size: NA; J gene: TRBJ2-1; V gene: TRBV27
CDR3 DNA: TGTGCCAGCATTAAGGAGACTAGCGGGGGGGCGTGGTCAGATACGCAGTATTTT; CDR3 protein: CASIKETSGGAWSDTQYF; D gene: TRBD2; clone size: NA; J gene: TRBJ2-3; V gene: TRBV2
CDR3 DNA: TGTGCCAGCAGCTCCTCCTTCCGGGGGGACTTCGACTTGTACTTC; CDR3 protein: CASSSSFRGDFDLYF; D gene: TRBD2; clone size: NA; J gene: TRBJ2-7; V gene: TRBV5-4
CDR3 DNA: TGTGCCAGCAGCCCAGGGGGGTGGTCTGAAGCTTTCTTT; CDR3 protein: CASSPGGWSEAFF; D gene: TRBD1; clone size: NA; J gene: TRBJ1-1; V gene: TRBV7-3
CDR3 DNA: TGCGCCAGCAGCCAAGTCCAGGGATATTCACCCCTCCACTTT; CDR3 protein: CASSQVQGYSPLHF; D gene: NA; clone size: NA; J gene: TRBJ1-6; V gene: TRBV4-3
CDR3 DNA: TGTGCCAGCAGCTTATTGGAGGACAGGGCCAATGAGCAGTTCTTC; CDR3 protein: CASSLLEDRANEQFF; D gene: TRBD1; clone size: NA; J gene: TRBJ2-1; V gene: TRBV7-9
CDR3 DNA: TGCGCCAGCAGCCAAGAAGGACAGGTCTCCTACGAGCAGTACTTC; CDR3 protein: CASSQEGQVSYEQYF; D gene: TRBD1; clone size: NA; J gene: TRBJ2-7; V gene: TRBV4-1
CDR3 DNA: TGTGCCAGCAGCTCCCAGACTAGCGGCGAGTACGAGCAGTACTTC; CDR3 protein: CASSSQTSGEYEQYF; D gene: TRBD2; clone size: NA; J gene: TRBJ2-7; V gene: TRBV7-9
CDR3 DNA: TGTGCCAGCAGCTCTAGCGGGGGCCTGCCCTACAATGAGCAGTTCTTC; CDR3 protein: CASSSSGGLPYNEQFF; D gene: TRBD2; clone size: NA; J gene: TRBJ2-1; V gene: TRBV7-9
CDR3 DNA: TGTGCCAGCAGTTTACTCGCGACTAGCGCTACCTACGAGCAGTACTTC; CDR3 protein: CASSLLATSATYEQYF; D gene: TRBD2; clone size: NA; J gene: TRBJ2-7; V gene: TRBV27
CDR3 DNA: TGTGCCAGCAGCCCAAAGGGAGGGTACACCGGGGAGCTGTTTTTT; CDR3 protein: CASSPKGGYTGELFF; D gene: TRBD2; clone size: NA; J gene: TRBJ2-2; V gene: TRBV9
CDR3 DNA: TGTGCCAGCAGCCAAGGCCCCCGGGACAGTAACTATGGCTACACCTTC; CDR3 protein: CASSQGPRDSNYGYTF; D gene: TRBD1; clone size: NA; J gene: TRBJ1-2; V gene: TRBV14
CDR3 DNA: TGCAGCGTTGAAACAGGGATCAATCAGCCCCAGCATTTT; CDR3 protein: CSVETGINQPQHF; D gene: NA; clone size: NA; J gene: TRBJ1-5; V gene: TRBV29-1
CDR3 DNA: TGTGCCAGCAGCTCAACTTCGTACAGTCGGAAGTATGGCTACACCTTC; CDR3 protein: CASSSTSYSRKYGYTF; D gene: NA; clone size: once; J gene: TRBJ1-2; V gene: TRBV11-2
CDR3 DNA: TGTGCCAGCAGAAAACGTGACAGGGGTACAGATACGCAGTATTTT; CDR3 protein: CASRKRDRGTDTQYF; D gene: TRBD1; clone size: NA; J gene: TRBJ2-3; V gene: TRBV5-8
CDR3 DNA: TGTGCCAGCAGTTACCGGGACAGCAATAATTCACCCCTCCACTTT; CDR3 protein: CASSYRDSNNSPLHF; D gene: TRBD1; clone size: once; J gene: TRBJ1-6; V gene: TRBV5-6